The T cell receptor (beta chain) under discussion was sequenced for a study of tumor-infiltrating lymphocytes in primary liver carcinoma. About the research overall: Samples produced roughly 3.65 to 7.5 million productive TCRbeta reads, comparable across tissue types.

A primer in the constant region served to generate TCR beta cDNA from approximately 500 ng of total RNA. Amplification in three nested multiplex PCR rounds with slightly modified ARM-PCR gave rise to TCR beta libraries. TRBV1-TRBV30 forward and Cbeta reverse primers drove the first two roughly 11-cycle rounds. TCRdb processed the multiplex PCR reads anew with MiXCR; each CDR3 protein has one entry. The sample has a few hundred thousand distinct CDR3 sequences, more than 55% seen once. Study results and caveats: Tumors had a top-250-clone fraction that was significantly higher than blood (p = 0.039).

Unsorted whole blood yielded the blood RNA, and germline DNA was also extracted. Treatment-naive at the time, the patients had chronic HBV infection. V trimming: 5 bases; J trimming: 5 bases; junction bases outside the gene matches: 2. This CDR3 has 13 residues. Per germline, CDR1 MNHEY and CDR2 SVGAGI. With respect to this clonotype: The antigen is unknown.

V gene TRBV6-5 combines with J gene TRBJ2-4; TRBD1 matches 8 bases. This sequence originates from a young woman with primary liver carcinoma and hepatitis B virus infection. The sample comprised peripheral blood. The CDR3 loop reads CASSRGQENIQYF. CDR3 DNA sequence: TGTGCCAGCAGTAGGGGACAGGAAAACATTCAGTACTTC.